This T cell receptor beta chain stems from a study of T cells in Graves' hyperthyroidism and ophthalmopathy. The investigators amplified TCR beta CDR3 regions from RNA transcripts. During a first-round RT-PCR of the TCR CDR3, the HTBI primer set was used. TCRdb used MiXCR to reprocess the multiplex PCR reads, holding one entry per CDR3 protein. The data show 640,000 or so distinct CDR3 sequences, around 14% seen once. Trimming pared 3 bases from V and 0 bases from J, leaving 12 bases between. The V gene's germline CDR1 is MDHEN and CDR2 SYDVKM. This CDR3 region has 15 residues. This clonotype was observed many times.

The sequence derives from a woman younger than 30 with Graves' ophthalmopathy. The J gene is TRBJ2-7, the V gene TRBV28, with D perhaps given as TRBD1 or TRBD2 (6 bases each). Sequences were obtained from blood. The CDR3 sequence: CASSFPGAPSYEQYF. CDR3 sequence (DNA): TGTGCCAGCAGTTTCCCGGGGGCCCCCTCCTACGAGCAGTACTTC.